The entry below gives a single T cell receptor beta chain sequence along with its context. These data come from a study of blood T cell repertoires in COVID-19. Study context: COVID-19 samples from acute and convalescent phases originated in the United States, Italy and Spain. T cells, B-cell-depleted T cells, or PBMCs provided the cDNA or gDNA that served as material.

The CDR3 is made up of 12 amino acids. V lost 7 bases to trimming and J lost 9 bases, with 18 bases between them. Germline V gives CDR1 SQVTM, CDR2 ANQGSEA. In the original workflow: By means of reference gene primer amplification, nucleated cell counts were estimated. Repertoires were generated with immunoSEQ multiplex PCR, while TCRdb's copy carries only in-frame clones and drops some. That table supplies the V and J calls and clone size; D and trimming were determined from the DNA. The data show around 180,000 clones, with 86% seen just once and less than 3.5% held by the top ten. This sequence joins TRBV29-1 and TRBJ1-1, with unresolved D. The clonotype was recovered from a woman in her twenties or thirties with active or convalescent COVID-19. The sample was peripheral blood. The CDR3 bases are TGCAGCGGCGACCTCCCAGACGGGAAAGCTTTCTTT. Translation: CSGDLPDGKAFF. Combining the CDR3 with reference TRBV29-1 and TRBJ1-1 gives the whole variable domain SAVISQKPSRDICQRGTSLTIQCQVDSQVTMMFWYRQQPGQSLTLIATANQGSEATYESGFVIDKFPISRPNLTFSTLTVSNMSPEDSSIYLCSGDLPDGKAFFGQGTRLTVV.